A selection of T cell receptor beta chains follows, all from one sample in a study of tumor-infiltrating lymphocytes in primary liver carcinoma. MiXCR, applied by TCRdb to the multiplex PCR reads, yields one record per CDR3 protein. The sample carries nearly 200,000 distinct CDR3 sequences, almost 65% recorded once. Sequenced input: peripheral blood. The source of these receptors is a woman in her sixties or seventies with primary liver carcinoma and hepatitis B virus infection. Each CDR3 is given with its conserved first and last residue. Each record gives: clone size, D gene, J gene, CDR3 length, V gene, CDR3 DNA, CDR3 protein. A D gene is named only where the DNA matches it firmly. Rows give clone size only sometimes, using once, few, many, or a class for an expanded clone.

abundance: .
d_gene: .
j_gene: TRBJ1-5
len: 15
v_gene: TRBV4-1
CDR3nt: TGCGCCAGCAGCCAAGACAGGGGCCTTAATCAGCCCCAGCATTTT
CDR3aa: CASSQDRGLNQPQHF

abundance: once
d_gene: .
j_gene: TRBJ2-7
len: 11
v_gene: TRBV11-3
CDR3nt: TGTACCAGCAGCTTTGGATACGAACAGTACTTC
CDR3aa: CTSSFGYEQYF

abundance: .
d_gene: .
j_gene: TRBJ2-1
len: 15
v_gene: TRBV12-3/TRBV12-4
CDR3nt: TGTGCCAGCAGTTCTGGGACATGGGCATTTGATGAGCAGCTCTTC
CDR3aa: CASSSGTWAFDEQLF

abundance: .
d_gene: .
j_gene: TRBJ1-2
len: 13
v_gene: TRBV5-1
CDR3nt: TGCGCCAGCGGGGAAAGCAGCAGCTATGGCTACACCTTC
CDR3aa: CASGESSSYGYTF

abundance: many
d_gene: .
j_gene: TRBJ1-1
len: 15
v_gene: TRBV11-2
CDR3nt: TGTGCCAGCAGCTTTGCCAGGGGCCGAGGGTGGGAAGCTTTCTTT
CDR3aa: CASSFARGRGWEAFF

abundance: .
d_gene: .
j_gene: TRBJ2-3
len: 13
v_gene: TRBV5-4
CDR3nt: TGTGCCAGCAGCCCAACAGGGACAGATACGCAGTATTTT
CDR3aa: CASSPTGTDTQYF

abundance: few
d_gene: .
j_gene: TRBJ1-5
len: 15
v_gene: TRBV28
CDR3nt: TGTGTCAGCGGATTGTTACAGGGTGGGGGTCAGCCCCAGCATTTT
CDR3aa: CVSGLLQGGGQPQHF

abundance: few
d_gene: .
j_gene: TRBJ2-2
len: 14
v_gene: TRBV5-1
CDR3nt: TGCGCCAGCAGCTTGGGGGCCGTCCGCGGGGAGCTGTTTTTT
CDR3aa: CASSLGAVRGELFF

abundance: many
d_gene: .
j_gene: TRBJ2-7
len: 14
v_gene: TRBV28
CDR3nt: TGTGCCAGCAGTTTTCTGAGCCGAGCCTACGAGCAGTACTTC
CDR3aa: CASSFLSRAYEQYF

abundance: many
d_gene: .
j_gene: TRBJ1-2
len: 15
v_gene: TRBV29-1
CDR3nt: TGCAGCGTTGAAGAGGCCCCCTCGGGACTTGGGGGCTACACCTTC
CDR3aa: CSVEEAPSGLGGYTF

abundance: .
d_gene: TRBD1
j_gene: TRBJ2-7
len: 16
v_gene: TRBV24-1
CDR3nt: TGTGCCACCAGTGCAACTGGACAGGGGGCTACCTACGAGCAGTACTTC
CDR3aa: CATSATGQGATYEQYF

abundance: .
d_gene: .
j_gene: TRBJ1-1
len: 14
v_gene: TRBV5-1
CDR3nt: TGCGCGAGCAGCTCTGACAACCGGAACACTGAAGCTTTCTTT
CDR3aa: CASSSDNRNTEAFF

abundance: few
d_gene: .
j_gene: TRBJ2-7
len: 15
v_gene: TRBV12-5
CDR3nt: TGTGCTAGTGGGAGCAGGGCCCAATACTACTACGAGCAGTACTTC
CDR3aa: CASGSRAQYYYEQYF

abundance: .
d_gene: TRBD1
j_gene: TRBJ2-7
len: 15
v_gene: TRBV14
CDR3nt: TGTGCCAGCAGCCCCTCGCGGACAGGGGAAAACGGGCAGTACTTC
CDR3aa: CASSPSRTGENGQYF

abundance: .
d_gene: .
j_gene: TRBJ2-5
len: 15
v_gene: TRBV11-2
CDR3nt: TGTGCCAGCAGCCTACGCCAGGGGAATAAAAAGACCCAGTACTTC
CDR3aa: CASSLRQGNKKTQYF

abundance: .
d_gene: TRBD2
j_gene: TRBJ2-1
len: 18
v_gene: TRBV11-2
CDR3nt: TGTGCCAGCAGTTTAATGTTCCCCTCTAGCGGCCAGGATAATGAGCAGTTCTTC
CDR3aa: CASSLMFPSSGQDNEQFF

abundance: many
d_gene: TRBD1
j_gene: TRBJ1-2
len: 15
v_gene: TRBV6-6
CDR3nt: TGTGCCAGCAGTTCGCGGACAGGGTCTAACTATGGCTACACCTTC
CDR3aa: CASSSRTGSNYGYTF

abundance: .
d_gene: .
j_gene: TRBJ1-1
len: 12
v_gene: TRBV6-1
CDR3nt: TGTGCCAGCAGCGCGGACGGGGCTGAAGCTATCTTT
CDR3aa: CASSADGAEAIF

abundance: .
d_gene: .
j_gene: TRBJ2-2
len: 15
v_gene: TRBV12-5
CDR3nt: TGTGCTAGTGGTTTGGAAGGGGCTGGGACCGGGGAGCTGTTTTTT
CDR3aa: CASGLEGAGTGELFF

abundance: .
d_gene: .
j_gene: TRBJ1-5
len: 14
v_gene: TRBV6-6
CDR3nt: TGTGCCAGCAGTTTCGGGTCACTGAATCAGTCCCAGCATTTT
CDR3aa: CASSFGSLNQSQHF

abundance: many
d_gene: .
j_gene: TRBJ1-3
len: 16
v_gene: TRBV29-1
CDR3nt: TGCAGCGTTGTTCTTCGACAGGCAGACTCTGGAAACACCATATATTTT
CDR3aa: CSVVLRQADSGNTIYF

abundance: .
d_gene: .
j_gene: TRBJ2-1
len: 11
v_gene: TRBV11-2
CDR3nt: TGTGCCTGTAGCTTAGATACTAAGCAGTTCTTC
CDR3aa: CACSLDTKQFF

abundance: .
d_gene: .
j_gene: TRBJ1-2
len: 14
v_gene: TRBV11-3
CDR3nt: TGTGCCAGCAGCTTAGATGAGGACATGCACGGCTACACCTTC
CDR3aa: CASSLDEDMHGYTF